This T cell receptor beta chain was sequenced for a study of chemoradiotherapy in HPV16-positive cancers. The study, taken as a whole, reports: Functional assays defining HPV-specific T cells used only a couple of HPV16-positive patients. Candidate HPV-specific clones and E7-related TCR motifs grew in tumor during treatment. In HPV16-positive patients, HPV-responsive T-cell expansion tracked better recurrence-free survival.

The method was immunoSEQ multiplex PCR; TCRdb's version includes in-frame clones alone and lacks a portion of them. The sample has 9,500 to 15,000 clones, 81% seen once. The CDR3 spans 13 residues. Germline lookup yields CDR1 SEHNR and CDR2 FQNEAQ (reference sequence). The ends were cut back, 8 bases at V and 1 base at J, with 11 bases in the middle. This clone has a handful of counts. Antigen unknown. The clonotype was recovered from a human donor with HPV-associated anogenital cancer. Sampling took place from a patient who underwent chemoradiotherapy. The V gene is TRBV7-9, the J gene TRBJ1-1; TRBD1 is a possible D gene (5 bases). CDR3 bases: TGTGCCAGCGGGGAACAGGCGAACACTGAAGCTTTCTTT. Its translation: CASGEQANTEAFF.